A single sample is the source of the 10 T cell receptor beta chains below, sequenced in a study of cytomegalovirus exposure and HLA in healthy donors. The PCR made use of 60 Vbeta and 13 Jbeta primers. TCRdb's copy holds only in-frame clones and misses some; the assay was immunoSEQ multiplex PCR. The sample records fewer than 150,000 clones, around 75% being singletons. Sequenced input: PBMCs. Source of these receptors: a female donor in good health and CMV-seronegative.

The CDR3 region is CAGTGNFHEQYF. The CDR3, as DNA: TGTGCCGGGACAGGGAATTTCCACGAGCAGTACTTC. The V call is TRBV6-5, the J call TRBJ2-7, with 9 bases identical to TRBD1. CDR3 length equals 12 residues. Germline-derived CDR1 and CDR2 are MNHEY and SVGAGI. Trimming at V came to 11 bases and at J to 5 bases, leaving 7 bases not matched to a gene.

This chain connects TRBV27 to TRBJ2-3, with D unresolved. Deletions cut 2 bases from V and 9 bases from J, with 9 bases between. CDR3 length equals 12 residues. Germline V gene sequence: CDR1 MNHEY, CDR2 SMNVEV (reference sequence). CDR3: CASSLGRGTQYF. Here the CDR3 DNA reads TGTGCCAGCAGTTTAGGCCGAGGAACGCAGTATTTT.

This chain connects TRBV30 to TRBJ1-1; the D gene is possibly TRBD1 (5 bases). The V gene lost 0 bases and the J gene lost 0 bases, with 14 bases spanning the gap. This CDR3 region has 16 residues. CDR1 is GTSNPN, CDR2 SVGIG, per germline (reference sequence). CDR3 residues: CAWSVRTGPLNTEAFF. CDR3 sequence (DNA): TGTGCCTGGAGTGTACGCACAGGTCCCCTGAACACTGAAGCTTTCTTT.

This rearrangement joins TRBV7-9 to TRBJ1-4, with 9 bases fitting TRBD1. CDR1 and CDR2 (germline): SEHNR, FQNEAQ (reference sequence). The V and J ends lost 4 bases and 7 bases, in that order; junction bases with no gene match: 13. There are 17 residues in the CDR3. CDR3 loop: CASSSGQGSVFGEKLFF. The CDR3 DNA reads as TGTGCCAGCAGCTCCGGACAGGGGAGTGTCTTTGGTGAAAAACTGTTTTTT.

This chain uses TRBV19 with TRBJ1-2, with 7 bases matching TRBD1. The germline V gene encodes CDR1 LNHDA and CDR2 SQIVND (reference sequence). The CDR3 is made up of 13 amino acids. Trimming cost V 7 bases and J 5 bases; bases outside gene matches: 7. The CDR3 coding sequence is TGTGCCAGTAACCTCGGGACAGAGTATGGCTACACCTTC. It translates to CASNLGTEYGYTF.

The DNA of the CDR3 is TGTGCCAGCAGTTTCGACAGGGGCGGGAACACTGAAGCTTTCTTT. Translation gives CASSFDRGGNTEAFF. The chain couples TRBV6-5 to TRBJ1-1; 8 bases are shared with TRBD1. CDR1 and CDR2 (germline): MNHEY, SVGAGI. This CDR3 contains 15 residues. V gave up 4 bases and J gave up 1 base; unmatched junction bases: 5.

This rearrangement joins TRBV29-1 to TRBJ1-2; D uncertain. The V end lost 0 bases, the J end lost 7 bases, and 9 bases lay between the germline ends. Germline V gives CDR1 SQVTM, CDR2 ANQGSEA. The CDR3 runs to 12 residues. The CDR3 bases are TGCAGCGTTGAAGACACCCTAAGTGGCTACACCTTC. Protein sequence: CSVEDTLSGYTF.

This clone was picked up one time. J is TRBJ2-1 and V is TRBV10-3, with 9 bases fitting TRBD1. CDR3 length equals 11 residues. From germline, CDR1 is ENHRY and CDR2 SYGVKD. Germline trimming cut 6 bases from V and 13 bases from J; bases unmatched to any gene: 4. In nucleotides, the CDR3 is TGTGCCATCAGATGGACAGGGGAACAGTTCTTC. Amino acid sequence: CAIRWTGEQFF.

As for this clone: Distinct nucleotide sequences in the sample also encode this CDR3. The V call is TRBV7-9, the J call TRBJ1-1, with D perhaps TRBD1 (6 bases). Per germline, CDR1 SEHNR and CDR2 FQNEAQ (reference sequence). CDR3 length equals 15 residues. The V gene lost 5 bases and the J gene lost 1 base, with 14 bases spanning the gap. CDR3: CASSPLQGANTEAFF. DNA of the CDR3: TGTGCCAGCAGCCCTTTACAGGGAGCGAACACTGAAGCTTTCTTT.

V is TRBV27 and J is TRBJ2-7, with 13 bases that match TRBD2. Germline lookup yields CDR1 MNHEY and CDR2 SMNVEV (reference sequence). The CDR3 loop spans 16 amino acids. V gave up 5 bases and J gave up 8 bases; unmatched junction bases: 12. This CDR3 is CASSPRTSGSPRKQYF. The CDR3 DNA sequence: TGTGCCAGCAGTCCTCGGACTAGCGGGAGCCCTAGGAAGCAGTACTTC.